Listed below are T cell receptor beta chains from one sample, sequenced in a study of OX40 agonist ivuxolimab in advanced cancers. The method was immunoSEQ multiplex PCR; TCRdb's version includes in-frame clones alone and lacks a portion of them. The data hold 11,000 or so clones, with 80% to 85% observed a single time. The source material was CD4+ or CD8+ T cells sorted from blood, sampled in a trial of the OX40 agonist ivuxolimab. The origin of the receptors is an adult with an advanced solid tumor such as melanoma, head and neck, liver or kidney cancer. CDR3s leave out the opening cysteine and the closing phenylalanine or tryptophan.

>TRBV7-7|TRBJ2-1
ASSPTPGRNNEQF
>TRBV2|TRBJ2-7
ASTPGQGLYEQY
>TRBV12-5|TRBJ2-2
ASGFSTREVTGELF
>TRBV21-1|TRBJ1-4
ASSKGGSFGGPATNEKLF
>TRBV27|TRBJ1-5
ASSTTGQGAQPQH
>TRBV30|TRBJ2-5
AWSTLKPGETQY
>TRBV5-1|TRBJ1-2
ASSNQGYGYT
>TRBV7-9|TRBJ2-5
ASSYGGETQY
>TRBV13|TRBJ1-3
ASSLTVTEGNTIY
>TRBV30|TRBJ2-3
AWSLGGGTDTQY
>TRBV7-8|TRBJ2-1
ASRNSGGPSSYNEQF
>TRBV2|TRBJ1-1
ASSLGGLTEAF
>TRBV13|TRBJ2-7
ASSPTGLYEQY
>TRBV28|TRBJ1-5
ASRTGYSNQPQH
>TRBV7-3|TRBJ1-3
ASSLVGGPGNTIY
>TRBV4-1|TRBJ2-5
ASSQESWASGTQETQY
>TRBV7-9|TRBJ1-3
ASSLEGVTIY
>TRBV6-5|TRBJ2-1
ASSYSGGENYNEQF
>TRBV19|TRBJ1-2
ASTPSGGSNYGYT
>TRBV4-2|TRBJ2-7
ASSPWGASGAGDEQY
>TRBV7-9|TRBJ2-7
ASSASGGSGSYEQY
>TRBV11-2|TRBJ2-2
ASTGGRRMTGELF
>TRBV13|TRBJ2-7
ASSPGLAGSYEQY
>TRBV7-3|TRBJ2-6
ASSLNRDSGANVLT
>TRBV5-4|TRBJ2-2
ASSLGVDNTGELF
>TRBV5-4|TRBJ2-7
ASSETSGAYEQY
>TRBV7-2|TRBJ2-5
ASSLLLAGGETQY
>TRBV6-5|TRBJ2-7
ASSWDRFYEQY
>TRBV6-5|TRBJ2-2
ASMATGELKGELF
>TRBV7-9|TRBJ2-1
ASSPFGNNEQF
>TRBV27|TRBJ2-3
ASLPGGTSTDTQY
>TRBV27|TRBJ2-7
ASSPFSGGFPYEQY
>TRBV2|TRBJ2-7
ASSEGGATLYSYEQY
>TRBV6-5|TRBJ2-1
ASSKLGGEQF
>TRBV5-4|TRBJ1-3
ASSLAAVSGNTIY
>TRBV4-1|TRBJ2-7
ASSQDGEESYEQY
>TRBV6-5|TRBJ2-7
ASSSTSSYEQY
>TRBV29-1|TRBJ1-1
SVAGEGTEAF
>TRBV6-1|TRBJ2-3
ASSAASGTNTQY
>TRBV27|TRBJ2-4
ASSLHSGPLEAKNIQY
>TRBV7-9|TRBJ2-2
ASSRDSGELF
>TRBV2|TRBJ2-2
ASSEALEVGGTGELF
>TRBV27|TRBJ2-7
ASSLSKGNPSYEQY
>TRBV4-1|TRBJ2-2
ASSQEPSGGELF
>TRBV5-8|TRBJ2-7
ASSSLLAGIGYEQY
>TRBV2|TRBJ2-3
ASSAGGSGTQY
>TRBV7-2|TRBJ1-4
ASSLVGLGDEKLF
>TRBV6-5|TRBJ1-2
ATRNRDKHNYGYT
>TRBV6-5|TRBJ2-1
ASSTRTVYNEQF
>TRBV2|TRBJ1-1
ASSEARDTMNTEAF
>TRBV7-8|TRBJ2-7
ASSLAGGLYEQY